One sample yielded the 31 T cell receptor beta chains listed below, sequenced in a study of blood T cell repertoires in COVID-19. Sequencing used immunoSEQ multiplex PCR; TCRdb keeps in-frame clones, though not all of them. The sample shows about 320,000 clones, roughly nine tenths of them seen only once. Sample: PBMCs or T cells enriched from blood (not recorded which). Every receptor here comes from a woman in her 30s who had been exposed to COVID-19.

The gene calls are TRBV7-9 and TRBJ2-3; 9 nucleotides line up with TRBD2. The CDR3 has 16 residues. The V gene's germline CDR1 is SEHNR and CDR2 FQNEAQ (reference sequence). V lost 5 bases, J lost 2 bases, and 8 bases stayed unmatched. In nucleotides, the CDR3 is TGTGCCAGCAGCGCGACTAGCGGCCCCTCCACAGATACGCAGTATTTT. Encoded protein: CASSATSGPSTDTQYF.

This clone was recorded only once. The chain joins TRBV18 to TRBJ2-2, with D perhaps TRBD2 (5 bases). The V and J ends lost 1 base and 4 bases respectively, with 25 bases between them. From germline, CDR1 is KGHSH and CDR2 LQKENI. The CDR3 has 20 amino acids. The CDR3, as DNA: TGTGCCAGCTCACCACGTGGCAGGTCGTCATCGCGGGCGGCCACCGGGGAGCTGTTTTTT. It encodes CASSPRGRSSSRAATGELFF.

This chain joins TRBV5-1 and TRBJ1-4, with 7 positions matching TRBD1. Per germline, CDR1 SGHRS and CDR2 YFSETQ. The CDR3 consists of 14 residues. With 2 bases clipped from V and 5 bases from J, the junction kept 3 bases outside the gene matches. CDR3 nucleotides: TGCGCCAGCAGCTTTGGGACAGTAAATGAAAAACTGTTTTTT. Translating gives CASSFGTVNEKLFF.

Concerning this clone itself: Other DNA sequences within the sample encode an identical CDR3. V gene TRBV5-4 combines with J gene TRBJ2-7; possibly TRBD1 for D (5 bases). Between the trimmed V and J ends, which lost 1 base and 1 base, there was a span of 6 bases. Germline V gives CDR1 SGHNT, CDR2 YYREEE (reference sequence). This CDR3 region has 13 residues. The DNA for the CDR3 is TGTGCCAGCAGCTTGACAGGTTCCTACGAGCAGTACTTC. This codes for CASSLTGSYEQYF.

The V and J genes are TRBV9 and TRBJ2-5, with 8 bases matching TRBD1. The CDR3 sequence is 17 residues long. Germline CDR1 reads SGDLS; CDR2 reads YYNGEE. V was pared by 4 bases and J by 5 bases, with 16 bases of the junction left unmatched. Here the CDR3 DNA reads TGTGCCAGCAGCCGACGAGGAGGCAGGGGGCTTAATGAGACCCAGTACTTC. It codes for CASSRRGGRGLNETQYF.

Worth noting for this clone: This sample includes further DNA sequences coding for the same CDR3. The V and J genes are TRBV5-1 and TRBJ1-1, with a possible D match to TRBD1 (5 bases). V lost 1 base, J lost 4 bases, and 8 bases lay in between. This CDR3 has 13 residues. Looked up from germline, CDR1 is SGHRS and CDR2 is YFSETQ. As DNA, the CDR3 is TGCGCCAGCAGCTTGAGGGGTGGCACTGAAGCTTTCTTT. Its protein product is CASSLRGGTEAFF.

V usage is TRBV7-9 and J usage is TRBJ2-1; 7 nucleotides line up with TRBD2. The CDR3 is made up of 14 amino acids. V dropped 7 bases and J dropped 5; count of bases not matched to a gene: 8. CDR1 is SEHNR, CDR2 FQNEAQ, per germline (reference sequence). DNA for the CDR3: TGTGCCAGCAACAACCCGGGGGGAAACAATGAGCAGTTCTTC. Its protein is CASNNPGGNNEQFF. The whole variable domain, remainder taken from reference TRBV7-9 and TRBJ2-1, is DTGVSQNPRHKITKRGQNVTFRCDPISEHNRLYWYRQTLGQGPEFLTYFQNEAQLEKSRLLSDRFSAERPKGSFSTLEIQRTEQGDSAMYLCASNNPGGNNEQFFGPGTRLTVL.

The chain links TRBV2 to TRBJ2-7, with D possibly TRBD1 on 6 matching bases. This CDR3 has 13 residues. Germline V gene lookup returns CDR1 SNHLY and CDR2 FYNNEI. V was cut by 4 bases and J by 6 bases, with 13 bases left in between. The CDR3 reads CASSVLRGREQYF. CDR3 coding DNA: TGTGCCAGCAGTGTTCTCAGGGGACGCGAGCAGTACTTC.

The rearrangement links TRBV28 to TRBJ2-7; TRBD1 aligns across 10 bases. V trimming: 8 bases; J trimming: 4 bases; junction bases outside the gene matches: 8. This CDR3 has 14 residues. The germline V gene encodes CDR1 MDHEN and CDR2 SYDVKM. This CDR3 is CASSGTGETYEQYF. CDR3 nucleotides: TGTGCCAGCTCCGGGACAGGGGAAACGTACGAGCAGTACTTC. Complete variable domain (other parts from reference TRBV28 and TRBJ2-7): DVKVTQSSRYLVKRTGEKVFLECVQDMDHENMFWYRQDPGLGLRLIYFSYDVKMKEKGDIPEGYSVSREKKERFSLILESASTNQTSMYLCASSGTGETYEQYFGPGTRLTVT.

CDR3 loop: CASSPLSSGGGETQYF. In DNA form, the CDR3 reads TGTGCCAGCTCACCACTTTCCAGCGGGGGAGGGGAGACCCAGTACTTC. The chain couples TRBV18 to TRBJ2-5; TRBD2 aligns across 8 bases. Trimming cost V 1 base and J 5 bases; bases outside gene matches: 9. This CDR3 contains 16 residues. Germline V lookup: CDR1 KGHSH, CDR2 LQKENI. Complete variable domain (other parts from reference TRBV18 and TRBJ2-5): NAGVMQNPRHLVRRRGQEARLRCSPMKGHSHVYWYRQLPEEGLKFMVYLQKENIIDESGMPKERFSAEFPKEGPSILRIQQVVRGDSAAYFCASSPLSSGGGETQYFGPGTRLLVL.

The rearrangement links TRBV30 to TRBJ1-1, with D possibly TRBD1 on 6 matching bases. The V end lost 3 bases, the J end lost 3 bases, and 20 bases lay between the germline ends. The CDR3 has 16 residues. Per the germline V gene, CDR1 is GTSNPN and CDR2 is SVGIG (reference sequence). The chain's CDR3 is CAWRYEVGGAYTEAFF. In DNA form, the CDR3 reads TGTGCCTGGAGATACGAGGTAGGGGGGGCCTACACTGAAGCTTTCTTT.

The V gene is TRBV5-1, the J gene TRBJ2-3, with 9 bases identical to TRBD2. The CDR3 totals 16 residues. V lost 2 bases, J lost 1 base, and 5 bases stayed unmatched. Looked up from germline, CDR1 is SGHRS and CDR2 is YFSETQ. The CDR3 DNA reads TGCGCCAGCAGCTTATACTTAGCGGGGGGCACAGATACGCAGTATTTT. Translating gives CASSLYLAGGTDTQYF.

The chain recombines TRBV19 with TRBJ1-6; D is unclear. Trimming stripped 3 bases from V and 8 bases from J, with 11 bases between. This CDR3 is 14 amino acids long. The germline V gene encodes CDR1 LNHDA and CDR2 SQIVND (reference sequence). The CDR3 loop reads CASSIDVRDSPLHF. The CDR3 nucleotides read TGTGCCAGTAGTATTGACGTGAGGGATTCACCCCTCCACTTT.

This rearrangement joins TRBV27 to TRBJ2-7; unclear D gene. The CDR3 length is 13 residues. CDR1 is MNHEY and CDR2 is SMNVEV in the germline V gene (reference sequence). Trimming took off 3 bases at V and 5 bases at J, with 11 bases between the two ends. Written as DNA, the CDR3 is TGTGCCAGCAGTTTTCGAGCCATCGACGAGCAGTACTTC. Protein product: CASSFRAIDEQYF.

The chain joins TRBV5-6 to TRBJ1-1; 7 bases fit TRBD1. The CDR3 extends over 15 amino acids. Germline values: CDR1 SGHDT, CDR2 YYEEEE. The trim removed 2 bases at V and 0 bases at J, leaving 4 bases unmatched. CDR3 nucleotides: TGTGCCAGCAGCTTTAGCGGGACAGTGAACACTGAAGCTTTCTTT. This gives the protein CASSFSGTVNTEAFF. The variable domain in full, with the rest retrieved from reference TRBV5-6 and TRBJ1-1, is DAGVTQSPTHLIKTRGQQVTLRCSPKSGHDTVSWYQQALGQGPQFIFQYYEEEERQRGNFPDRFSGHQFPNYSSELNVNALLLGDSALYLCASSFSGTVNTEAFFGQGTRLTVV.

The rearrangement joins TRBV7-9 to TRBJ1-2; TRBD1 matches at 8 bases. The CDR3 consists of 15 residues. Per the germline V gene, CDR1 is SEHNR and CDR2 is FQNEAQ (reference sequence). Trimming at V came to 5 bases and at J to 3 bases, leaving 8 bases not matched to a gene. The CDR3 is CASSLTGEFYYGYTF. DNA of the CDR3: TGTGCCAGCAGCCTGACAGGGGAGTTCTACTATGGCTACACCTTC.

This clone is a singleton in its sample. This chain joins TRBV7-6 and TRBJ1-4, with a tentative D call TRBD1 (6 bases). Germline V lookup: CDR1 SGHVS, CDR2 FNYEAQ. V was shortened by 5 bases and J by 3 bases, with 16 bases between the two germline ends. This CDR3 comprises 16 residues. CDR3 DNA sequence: TGTGCCAGCAGCGTCCAAACAGGGAACCCTAATGAAAAACTGTTTTTT. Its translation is CASSVQTGNPNEKLFF.

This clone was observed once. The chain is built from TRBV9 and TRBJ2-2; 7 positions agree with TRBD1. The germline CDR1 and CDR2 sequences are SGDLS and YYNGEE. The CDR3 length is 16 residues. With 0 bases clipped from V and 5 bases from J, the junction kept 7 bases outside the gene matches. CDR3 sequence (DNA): TGTGCCAGCAGCGTAGCGAGAGGGGGCCTTACCGGGGAGCTGTTTTTT. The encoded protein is CASSVARGGLTGELFF. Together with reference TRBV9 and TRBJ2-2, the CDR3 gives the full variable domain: DSGVTQTPKHLITATGQRVTLRCSPRSGDLSVYWYQQSLDQGLQFLIQYYNGEERAKGNILERFSAQQFPDLHSELNLSSLELGDSALYFCASSVARGGLTGELFFGEGSRLTVL.

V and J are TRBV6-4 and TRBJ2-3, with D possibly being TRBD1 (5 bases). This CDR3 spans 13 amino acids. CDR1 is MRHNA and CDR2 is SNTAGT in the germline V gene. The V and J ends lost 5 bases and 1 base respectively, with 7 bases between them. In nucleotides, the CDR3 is TGTGCCAGCAGTCCCAGGGGCACAGATACGCAGTATTTT. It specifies CASSPRGTDTQYF.

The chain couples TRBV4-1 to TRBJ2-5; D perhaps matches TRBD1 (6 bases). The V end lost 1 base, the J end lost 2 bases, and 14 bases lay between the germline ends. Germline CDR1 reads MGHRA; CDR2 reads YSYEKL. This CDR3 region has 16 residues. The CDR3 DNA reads TGCGCCAGCAGCCAAGGGTTTGGGGGCCCACAAGAGACCCAGTACTTC. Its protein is CASSQGFGGPQETQYF.

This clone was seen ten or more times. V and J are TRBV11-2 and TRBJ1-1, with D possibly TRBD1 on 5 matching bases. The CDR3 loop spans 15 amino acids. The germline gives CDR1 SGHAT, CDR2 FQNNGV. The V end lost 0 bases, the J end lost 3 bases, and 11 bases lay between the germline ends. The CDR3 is CASSLEVTGDTEAFF. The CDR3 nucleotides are TGTGCCAGCAGCTTAGAGGTAACAGGTGACACTGAAGCTTTCTTT.

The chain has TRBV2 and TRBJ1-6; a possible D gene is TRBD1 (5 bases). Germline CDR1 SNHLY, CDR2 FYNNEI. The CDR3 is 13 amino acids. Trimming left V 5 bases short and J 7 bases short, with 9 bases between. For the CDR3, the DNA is TGTGCCAGCAGTACCCGACAGAATTCACCCCTCCACTTT. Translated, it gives CASSTRQNSPLHF.

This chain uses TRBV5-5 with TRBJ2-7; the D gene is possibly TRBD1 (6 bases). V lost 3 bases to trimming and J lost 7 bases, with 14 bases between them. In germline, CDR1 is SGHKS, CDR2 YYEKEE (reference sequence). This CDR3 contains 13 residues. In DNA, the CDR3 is TGTGCCAGCAGCTCATGGGACACTAGGGAGCAGTACTTC. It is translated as CASSSWDTREQYF.

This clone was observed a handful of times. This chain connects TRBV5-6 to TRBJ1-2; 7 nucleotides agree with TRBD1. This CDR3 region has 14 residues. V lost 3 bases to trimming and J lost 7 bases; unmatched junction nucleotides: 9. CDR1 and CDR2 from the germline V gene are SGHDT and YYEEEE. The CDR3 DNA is TGTGCCAGCAGCTACGGAACAGGGGACAGTGGCTACACCTTC. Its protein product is CASSYGTGDSGYTF.

The CDR3 nucleotides are TGTGCCAGCAGTTTGGTCCGGGGTCTTCAGCCCCAGCATTTT. As protein: CASSLVRGLQPQHF. The chain joins TRBV27 to TRBJ1-5; no clear D. The CDR3 is 14 amino acids. Looked up from germline, CDR1 is MNHEY and CDR2 is SMNVEV (reference sequence). Trimming shortened V by 3 bases and J by 6 bases, and 12 bases separated the two germline ends.

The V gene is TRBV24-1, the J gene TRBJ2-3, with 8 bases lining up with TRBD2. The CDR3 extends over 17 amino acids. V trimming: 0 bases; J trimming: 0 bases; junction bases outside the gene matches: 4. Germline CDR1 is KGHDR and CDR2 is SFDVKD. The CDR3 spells CATSDLGGGPSTDTQYF. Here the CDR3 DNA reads TGTGCCACCAGTGATTTGGGCGGGGGGCCTAGCACAGATACGCAGTATTTT.

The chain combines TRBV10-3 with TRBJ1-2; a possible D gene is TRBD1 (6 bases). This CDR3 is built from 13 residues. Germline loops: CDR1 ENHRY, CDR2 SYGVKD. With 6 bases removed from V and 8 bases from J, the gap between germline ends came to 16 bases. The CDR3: CAISERAGEGYTF. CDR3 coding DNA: TGTGCCATCAGCGAAAGGGCAGGGGAGGGCTACACCTTC.

The CDR3 DNA is TGTGCCAGCAGGGTTGATAGGGGGAGTACCGGGGAGCTGTTTTTT. As protein: CASRVDRGSTGELFF. The chain employs TRBV5-4 and TRBJ2-2, with D possibly matching TRBD1 (6 bases). Trimming removed 5 bases at V and 5 bases at J, with 16 bases between. The V gene's germline CDR1 is SGHNT and CDR2 YYREEE (reference sequence). The CDR3 runs 15 residues.

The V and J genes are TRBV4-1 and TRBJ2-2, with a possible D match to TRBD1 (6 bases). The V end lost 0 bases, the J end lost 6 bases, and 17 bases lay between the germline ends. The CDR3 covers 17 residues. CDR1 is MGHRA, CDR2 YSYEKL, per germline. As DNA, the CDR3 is TGCGCCAGCAGCCAAGAAGCCCAGGGGAAGGGGTCCGGGGAGCTGTTTTTT. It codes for CASSQEAQGKGSGELFF.

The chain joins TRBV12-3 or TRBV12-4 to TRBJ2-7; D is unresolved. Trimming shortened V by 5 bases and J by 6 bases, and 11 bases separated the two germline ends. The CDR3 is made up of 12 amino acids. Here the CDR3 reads CASSPPVSEQYF. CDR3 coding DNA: TGTGCCAGCAGTCCCCCCGTGAGCGAGCAGTACTTC.

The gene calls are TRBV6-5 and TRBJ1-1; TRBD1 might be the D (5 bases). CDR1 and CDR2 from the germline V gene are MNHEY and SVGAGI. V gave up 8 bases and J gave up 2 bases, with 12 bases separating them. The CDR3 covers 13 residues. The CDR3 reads CASGRTGNTEAFF. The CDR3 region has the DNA TGTGCCAGCGGACGTACAGGAAACACTGAAGCTTTCTTT.